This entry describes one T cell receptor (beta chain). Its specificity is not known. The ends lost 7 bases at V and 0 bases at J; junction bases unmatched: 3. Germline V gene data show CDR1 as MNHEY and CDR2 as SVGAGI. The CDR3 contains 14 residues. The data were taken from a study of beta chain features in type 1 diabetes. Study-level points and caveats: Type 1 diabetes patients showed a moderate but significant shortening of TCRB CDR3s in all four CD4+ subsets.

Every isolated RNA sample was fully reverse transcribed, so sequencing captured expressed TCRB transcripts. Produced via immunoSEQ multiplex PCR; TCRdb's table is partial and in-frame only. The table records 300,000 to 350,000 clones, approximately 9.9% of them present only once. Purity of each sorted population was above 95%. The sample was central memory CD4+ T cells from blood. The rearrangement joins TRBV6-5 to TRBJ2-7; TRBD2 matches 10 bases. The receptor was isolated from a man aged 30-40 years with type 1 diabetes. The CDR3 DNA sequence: TGTGCCAGCAATAGCGGGGGGCCCTCCTACGAGCAGTACTTC. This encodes CASNSGGPSYEQYF.